This is a list of T cell receptor beta chains from one sample in a study of beta chain features in type 1 diabetes. Clones were sequenced by immunoSEQ multiplex PCR, and TCRdb holds only the in-frame ones, with some missing. The sample carries around 430,000 clones, 25% to 35% recorded once. The sequencing sample was made of naive CD4+ T cells from blood. These receptors originate from a man aged 18 to 29 in good health. CDR3s include the opening cysteine and the closing phenylalanine or tryptophan. D genes are given only for firm matches. Clone size is stated in some rows and not others, as once, few, many or a class when expanded.

cdr3_aa cdr3_nt v_call d_call j_call clone_size
CASSYGPREPQHF TGTGCCAGCAGCTATGGGCCCCGCGAGCCCCAGCATTTT TRBV7-2 NA TRBJ1-5 NA
CASSSDGGLGTQYF TGTGCCAGCAGCTCCGACGGGGGCCTAGGGACGCAGTATTTT TRBV5-6 NA TRBJ2-3 few
CASGLPPQDTQYF TGTGCTAGTGGTTTGCCCCCTCAAGATACGCAGTATTTT TRBV12-5 NA TRBJ2-3 NA
CASSVTRSYEQYF TGTGCCAGCAGTGTGACGCGCTCCTACGAGCAGTACTTC TRBV2 NA TRBJ2-7 NA
CASSAGQSYEQYF TGTGCCAGCAGTGCGGGGCAGTCCTACGAGCAGTACTTC TRBV25-1 NA TRBJ2-7 few
CASREGQQAGANVLTF TGTGCCAGCAGAGAAGGGCAGCAAGCCGGGGCCAACGTCCTGACTTTC TRBV7-8 NA TRBJ2-6 few
CASGRANTGELFF TGTGCTAGTGGTCGGGCGAACACCGGGGAGCTGTTTTTT TRBV12-5 NA TRBJ2-2 NA
CASSELGQGGYTF TGTGCCAGCAGTGAATTGGGTCAGGGGGGCTACACCTTC TRBV25-1 NA TRBJ1-2 NA
CAWSTRASGANVLTF TGTGCCTGGAGTACGAGGGCCTCTGGGGCCAACGTCCTGACTTTC TRBV30 NA TRBJ2-6 NA
CASSVGQTGNTIYF TGTGCCAGCAGCGTAGGCCAAACTGGAAACACCATATATTTT TRBV9 NA TRBJ1-3 few
CASSPAAGAYYGYTF TGTGCCAGCAGCCCAGCGGCCGGGGCCTACTATGGCTACACCTTC TRBV7-2 NA TRBJ1-2 NA
CASRVPGQGTDTQYF TGCGCCAGCAGGGTGCCGGGACAGGGGACAGATACGCAGTATTTT TRBV5-1 TRBD1 TRBJ2-3 NA
CASSLSDGDTDTQYF TGTGCCAGCAGCTTATCGGACGGGGACACAGATACGCAGTATTTT TRBV7-6 NA TRBJ2-3 once
CASSLGYTTDTQYF TGTGCCAGCAGCTTAGGATACACCACAGATACGCAGTATTTT TRBV7-3 NA TRBJ2-3 NA
CASSLRGNSYNEQFF TGTGCCAGCAGCTTAAGGGGCAACTCCTACAATGAGCAGTTCTTC TRBV7-2 NA TRBJ2-1 NA
CATSQGSDRGNTIYF TGTGCCACCAGCCAAGGGAGCGACAGGGGAAACACCATATATTTT TRBV15 NA TRBJ1-3 few
CASTLSRNTEAFF TGTGCCAGCACCCTCAGCCGTAACACTGAAGCTTTCTTT TRBV7-2 NA TRBJ1-1 once
CASSPRSGGETQYF TGTGCCAGCTCACCACGCAGCGGCGGAGAGACCCAGTACTTC TRBV18 NA TRBJ2-5 few
CASSLLAEQYF TGTGCCAGTAGCCTCCTGGCCGAGCAGTACTTC TRBV7-9 NA TRBJ2-7 NA
CAWTRGTGTRVDQETQYF TGTGCCTGGACCCGCGGGACAGGTACCCGCGTCGACCAAGAGACCCAGTACTTC TRBV30 TRBD1 TRBJ2-5 few
CASSLAGGPPNTGELFF TGCGCCAGCAGCTTGGCCGGGGGACCCCCGAACACCGGGGAGCTGTTTTTT TRBV5-1 NA TRBJ2-2 NA
CASSSRLNGYNEQFF TGTGCCAGCAGCTCGAGACTCAACGGCTACAATGAGCAGTTCTTC TRBV7-9 NA TRBJ2-1 NA
CASRGGYNEQFF TGTGCCAGCCGTGGGGGCTACAATGAGCAGTTCTTC TRBV7-2 NA TRBJ2-1 NA
CASSQVALRSSYNEQFF TGTGCCAGCAGCCAGGTCGCTTTACGCAGCTCCTACAATGAGCAGTTCTTC TRBV14 NA TRBJ2-1 NA
CASSLGGTSAETQYF TGTGCCAGCAGCTTGGGCGGGACTAGCGCAGAGACCCAGTACTTC TRBV7-2 TRBD2 TRBJ2-5 few
CASSPPSAGTQYF TGTGCCAGCTCACCACCGTCGGCAGGCACGCAGTATTTT TRBV18 NA TRBJ2-3 NA
CASSPGKGKVIVNEQFF TGTGCCAGCTCACCTGGGAAAGGGAAGGTTATTGTGAATGAGCAGTTCTTC TRBV18 NA TRBJ2-1 NA
CASSHREVNTEAFF TGCGCCAGCAGTCACAGGGAGGTGAACACTGAAGCTTTCTTT TRBV5-1 NA TRBJ1-1 NA
CASSQDLGNTEAFF TGTGCCAGCAGCCAAGATCTGGGTAACACTGAAGCTTTCTTT TRBV4-2 NA TRBJ1-1 NA